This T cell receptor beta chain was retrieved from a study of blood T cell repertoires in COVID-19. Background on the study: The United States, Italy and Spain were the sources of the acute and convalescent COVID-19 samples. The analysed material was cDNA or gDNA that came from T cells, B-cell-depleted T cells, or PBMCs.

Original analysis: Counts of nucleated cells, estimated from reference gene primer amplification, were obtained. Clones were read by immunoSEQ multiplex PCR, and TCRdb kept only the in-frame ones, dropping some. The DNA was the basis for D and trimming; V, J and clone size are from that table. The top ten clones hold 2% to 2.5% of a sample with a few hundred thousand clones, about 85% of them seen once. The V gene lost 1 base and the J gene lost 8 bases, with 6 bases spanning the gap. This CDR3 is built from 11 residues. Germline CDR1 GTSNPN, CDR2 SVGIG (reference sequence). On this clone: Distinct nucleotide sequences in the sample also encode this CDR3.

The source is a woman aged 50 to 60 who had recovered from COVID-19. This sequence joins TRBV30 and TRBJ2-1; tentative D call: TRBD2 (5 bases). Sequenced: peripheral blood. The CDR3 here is CAWSARDEQFF. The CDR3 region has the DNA TGTGCCTGGAGTGCGCGGGATGAGCAGTTCTTC.